The source of this TCR beta chain is a study of shared clonotypes between healthy human individuals. For the study at large: CD4 naive and CD4 memory each took three plates per donor, while CD8 naive took two and CD8 memory one.

TCRdb's copy holds only in-frame clones and misses some; the assay was immunoSEQ multiplex PCR. Here the sample spans about 380,000 clones, around 96% being singletons. Per the germline V gene, CDR1 is SGHNT and CDR2 is YENEEA. The CDR3 consists of 13 residues. V was clipped by 5 bases and J by 10 bases, with 15 bases between them. This chain uses TRBV11-3 with TRBJ2-1; D is possibly TRBD2 (6 bases). The source is a man younger than 45 in good health. The specimen was memory CD8+ T cells sorted from blood. Subset described: CD45RO+ cells pooled with CCR7-negative TemRA cells. This CDR3 reads CASSPLGEDEQFF. DNA for the CDR3: TGTGCCAGCAGCCCCCTAGGGGAGGACGAGCAGTTCTTC.